Listed here are 17 T cell receptor beta chains from one sample, sequenced in a study of blood T cell repertoires in COVID-19. Clones were read by immunoSEQ multiplex PCR, and TCRdb kept only the in-frame ones, dropping some. The sample consists of around 100,000 clones, approximately 89% of them appearing once. The material sequenced was peripheral blood. These receptor sequences come from a man in his fifties or sixties with acute or convalescent COVID-19.

The V call is TRBV5-1, the J call TRBJ1-4, with D tentatively TRBD1 (5 bases). The CDR3 totals 14 residues. Per the germline V gene, CDR1 is SGHRS and CDR2 is YFSETQ. V was trimmed by 2 bases and J by 7 bases, leaving 12 bases between them. CDR3 protein: CASSLVGGAEKLFF. The CDR3 DNA sequence: TGCGCCAGCAGCTTAGTAGGAGGGGCTGAAAAACTGTTTTTT. Variable domain in full (rest from reference TRBV5-1 and TRBJ1-4): KAGVTQTPRYLIKTRGQQVTLSCSPISGHRSVSWYQQTPGQGLQFLFEYFSETQRNKGNFPGRFSGRQFSNSRSEMNVSTLELGDSALYLCASSLVGGAEKLFFGSGTQLSVL.

The rearrangement uses TRBV24-1 and TRBJ1-2, with 9 nucleotides matching TRBD1. CDR1 and CDR2 from the germline V gene are KGHDR and SFDVKD. CDR3 size: 18 residues. Trimming took 2 bases from V and 8 from J; bases not matched to a gene: 17. The CDR3 region is CATSDSPAPRTGERGYTF. As DNA, the CDR3 is TGTGCCACCAGTGATTCCCCGGCCCCGCGGACAGGGGAGAGGGGCTACACCTTC.

The chain recombines TRBV7-8 with TRBJ2-1, with 7 bases lining up with TRBD2. Losses at the gene ends were 3 bases for V and 2 bases for J; bases not matched to a gene: 4. The germline V gene has CDR1 SGHVS and CDR2 FQNEAQ. The CDR3 consists of 15 residues. Here the CDR3 DNA reads TGTGCCAGCAGCTTTCTAGCGGACCCCTACAATGAGCAGTTCTTC. This codes for CASSFLADPYNEQFF.

This chain joins TRBV6-4 and TRBJ1-2; D perhaps matches TRBD1 (5 bases). The CDR3 is made up of 12 amino acids. Trimming removed 9 bases at V and 4 bases at J, with 12 bases between. Germline-derived CDR1 and CDR2 are MRHNA and SNTAGT. DNA for the CDR3: TGTGCCAGTCGGGGGGACGGCTATGGCTACACCTTC. Amino acid sequence: CASRGDGYGYTF.

This chain joins TRBV27 and TRBJ2-5; D perhaps matches TRBD1 (5 bases). The germline CDR1 and CDR2 sequences are MNHEY and SMNVEV (reference sequence). Trimming removed 0 bases at V and 5 bases at J, with 19 bases between. CDR3 length: 17 amino acids. This CDR3 reads CASSLSRIRGLTETQYF. CDR3 coding DNA: TGTGCCAGCAGTTTATCTAGGATAAGGGGATTAACGGAGACCCAGTACTTC.

The V and J genes are TRBV24-1 and TRBJ2-5, with 13 positions matching TRBD2. Per the germline V gene, CDR1 is KGHDR and CDR2 is SFDVKD. With 4 bases clipped from V and 7 bases from J, the junction kept 8 bases outside the gene matches. The length of the CDR3 is 16 residues. The CDR3 DNA is TGTGCCACCAGTGACCCGGGACTAGCGGGAAGGGGGACCCAGTACTTC. Its translation is CATSDPGLAGRGTQYF.

The V and J genes are TRBV28 and TRBJ2-2; 9 bases agree with TRBD1. The CDR3 runs to 14 residues. The ends lost 6 bases at V and 4 bases at J; junction bases unmatched: 3. CDR1 and CDR2 from the germline V gene are MDHEN and SYDVKM. The CDR3 DNA reads as TGTGCCAGCAGATCGGGACAGGGCACCGGGGAGCTGTTTTTT. Protein sequence: CASRSGQGTGELFF.

The V gene is TRBV5-1, the J gene TRBJ2-5, with D maybe TRBD1 (5 bases). This CDR3 contains 14 residues. The germline gives CDR1 SGHRS, CDR2 YFSETQ. The germline V and J ends were trimmed by 0 bases and 4 bases, with 10 bases remaining between them. The CDR3 nucleotides are TGCGCCAGCAGCTTGGATCTCAGGGCAGAGACCCAGTACTTC. Its translation is CASSLDLRAETQYF.

The chain is built from TRBV6-5 and TRBJ2-1; TRBD1 matches at 8 bases. The length of the CDR3 is 13 residues. Germline V CDR1 and CDR2: MNHEY, SVGAGI. V gave up 6 bases and J gave up 7 bases; unmatched junction bases: 5. CDR3 in DNA: TGTGCCAGCAGCCACGGACAGGGTAATGAGCAGTTCTTC. It is translated as CASSHGQGNEQFF.

CDR3 protein: CASSVARTGGFFGGYTF. The CDR3 DNA reads as TGTGCCAGCAGCGTAGCCCGGACAGGGGGCTTTTTCGGTGGCTACACCTTC. The chain recombines TRBV9 with TRBJ1-2; 11 positions match TRBD1. The CDR3 spans 17 residues. The V segment lost 0 bases and the J segment 7 bases; nucleotides outside the gene matches: 11. Germline CDR1 and CDR2: SGDLS and YYNGEE.

The V gene is TRBV19, the J gene TRBJ1-6; the D is unclear. V was pared by 4 bases and J by 2 bases, with 9 bases between. This CDR3 contains 15 residues. Germline V gene sequence: CDR1 LNHDA, CDR2 SQIVND (reference sequence). The CDR3 spells CASSTQATYNSPLHF. DNA for the CDR3: TGTGCCAGTAGTACACAAGCGACCTATAATTCACCCCTCCACTTT.

In its sample, this clone was seen once. This chain connects TRBV11-3 to TRBJ1-1; D ambiguous. The CDR3 has 11 amino acids. Germline assignment: CDR1 SGHNT and CDR2 YENEEA. V lost 1 base and J 11 bases, leaving 8 bases between the germline ends. This CDR3 reads CASSLGEVAFF. CDR3 in DNA: TGTGCCAGCAGCTTAGGTGAGGTCGCTTTCTTT.

The gene calls are TRBV5-1 and TRBJ2-1, with D unresolved. V was cut by 0 bases and J by 3 bases, with 10 bases left in between. CDR3 length equals 15 residues. Germline V CDR1 and CDR2: SGHRS, YFSETQ. This CDR3 is CASSLAGSDYNEQFF. In DNA form, the CDR3 reads TGCGCCAGCAGCTTGGCCGGGTCCGACTACAATGAGCAGTTCTTC.

This clone was seen just once. V usage is TRBV19 and J usage is TRBJ1-5, with no clear D. Germline V gene lookup returns CDR1 LNHDA and CDR2 SQIVND (reference sequence). V shed 5 bases and J shed 5 bases, with 7 bases lying between them. The CDR3 runs to 12 residues. This chain's CDR3 is CASSYTYQPQHF. The CDR3 DNA follows: TGTGCCAGTAGTTACACCTATCAGCCCCAGCATTTT.

V gene TRBV6-1 combines with J gene TRBJ2-1; D is unresolved. CDR3 size: 14 residues. V lost 1 base and J 3 bases, leaving 7 bases between the germline ends. Germline V gene data show CDR1 as MNHNS and CDR2 as SASEGT. The CDR3 sequence is CASSEVSVYNEQFF. CDR3 nucleotides: TGTGCCAGCAGTGAAGTGTCAGTCTACAATGAGCAGTTCTTC.

V and J are TRBV4-1 and TRBJ1-6; D unresolved. V lost 4 bases, J lost 2 bases, and 9 bases lay in between. CDR1 and CDR2 from the germline V gene are MGHRA and YSYEKL. The CDR3 consists of 15 residues. This CDR3 is CASSPVMAYNSPLHF. CDR3 coding DNA: TGCGCCAGCAGCCCAGTAATGGCCTATAATTCACCCCTCCACTTT.

This chain connects TRBV29-1 to TRBJ1-1; 11 nucleotides agree with TRBD1. Per germline, CDR1 SQVTM and CDR2 ANQGSEA. J lost 1 base, V lost 4 bases, and 8 bases had no gene match. The CDR3 is made up of 16 amino acids. The CDR3 sequence is CSVGGQGALENTEAFF. DNA for the CDR3: TGCAGCGTTGGCGGACAGGGGGCTTTGGAGAACACTGAAGCTTTCTTT.